Sequencing of this T cell receptor (beta chain) was carried out in a study of shared clonotypes between healthy human individuals (dated by TCRdb to 2019 to 2021). Study-wide context: A few men and a couple of women, aged 18 to 49 years, made up the cohort. Per donor, three plates each were used for CD4 naive and CD4 memory, two for CD8 naive, and one for CD8 memory. Blood TCR repertoires of several healthy adults were deeply sequenced to estimate repertoire size and the extent of clonotype sharing between individuals. Libraries were prepared and TCR repertoires were sequenced by different laboratories using diverse techniques, in order to increase sequencing depth and limit assay-specific biases. Per donor, leukapheresis produced somewhere between about 0.94 and 9 billion PBMCs. The investigation overall reported the following: The small number of donors limited the genetic and exposure-history diversity represented. Naive subsets generally had larger estimated clonotype richness than memory subsets did. Compared with non-shared clonotypes, clonotypes shared by all four sorted-subset donors had higher generation probabilities. Pairwise subsampling led to the expectation that sequencing depth would affect the degree of clonotype sharing among donors. Rarefaction of sorted-subset datasets indicated incomplete sequencing despite the large sequencing depth. Only blood was sampled, and tissue TCR repertoires likely differ from those in blood. Across four donors, around 5% of naive CD4, 3.5% of naive CD8, roughly 2.3% of memory CD4, and under 0.45% of memory CD8 clonotypes were shared.

TCR CDR3 regions were amplified from genomic DNA by multiplex PCR using the deep immunoSEQ assay. Extracted genomic DNA from each cell subset was spread evenly across all wells of several immunoSEQ 96-well plates, with each plate serving as a replicate. For sorted subsets, each replicate PCR was loaded with 200 to 250 ng genomic DNA, equivalent to 25,000 to 35,000 T cell genomes. Purified libraries were quantified with a Qubit 3.0 fluorometer, sized on a Bioanalyzer 2100, and re-quantified with the KAPA Library Quantification kit. Every immunoSEQ 96-well plate was sequenced on a dedicated single-read 150-cycle Illumina NextSeq 550 flow cell. Regarding the original processing steps: Because the immunoSEQ output included only junctional sequences and no quality scores, the filtering could not be the same as the filtering used for full-length reads. Sequences were annotated with PyIR, a Python wrapper for IgBLAST v1.9, using IMGT germline references to assign V/J genes and CDR3. Reads with weak V/J assignments (E-value above 1e-6), missing CDR3, stop codons, out-of-frame junctions, or ambiguous translated residues were removed. V3J clonotypes were defined as sequences sharing the same inferred V gene, J gene, and CDR3 amino acid sequence. To compute the percentage overlap between repertoires, the number of shared unique clonotypes was divided by the size of the smaller repertoire. RTK rarefaction, the Chao1 estimator, and Recon v2.1 estimates of unobserved clonotypes were used to assess repertoire richness. Generation probabilities for all TCRbeta clonotypes obtained by the gDNA method from a few donors were computed using OLGA. TCRdb took over this immuneACCESS table, retaining in-frame rearrangements with V and J assigned. Such tables are incomplete; in checked studies, under half of the missing clones stem from an unresolved V gene, and the remainder is unexplained. V and J calls and clone size follow that table, whereas D and trimming were derived from the DNA. This sample holds around 1,900,000 clones; approximately 92% were observed only once. The ten largest clones capture about 1.7% of the sample.

Points on this clone: Its recognized antigen is unknown. Base qualities are not recorded, but no much larger clone differs from it by a single base. Distinct nucleotide sequences in the sample also encode this CDR3.

CD8 naive samples consisted of CD45RO-negative cells that were positively selected for CCR7, yielding a CD45RA+CCR7+ population without TemRA cells. The donors were healthy, HIV-negative adults with no recently reported acute infections or vaccinations. Only Caucasian adults living in Nashville, Tennessee, USA were represented among the donors. Blood was collected by leukapheresis, and PBMCs were isolated by Ficoll-Histopaque density gradient centrifugation and then cryopreserved in liquid nitrogen vapor phase. Analytical flow cytometry was used to check the purity and quantity of each magnetically sorted T cell population. Genomic DNA was isolated from every sorted fraction and measured by UV absorbance on a Nanodrop 2000c. The receptor comes from a man younger than 35 in good health. Some clones in this sample may be carry-over from other donors' samples. What was sequenced was naive CD8+ T cells from PBMCs. Taken with the paper, the label for cell subset or site translates to: CD45RA+CCR7+.

The CDR3 loop reads CASSSPPGELFF. In nucleotide form, the sequence is TGTGCCAGCAGCTCACCACCCGGGGAGCTGTTTTTT. The V and J segments used are TRBV7-3 and TRBJ2-2, with no confident D gene call. CDR1 SGHTA and CDR2 FQGTGA are derived from the germline V gene. Reading from cysteine to phenylalanine, the CDR3 counts 12 amino acids. Only the CDR3 portion is preserved as DNA: 36 bases, with reading frame beginning at the first base. Trimming at the junction amounts to 4 bases on V and 6 bases on J, and the germline ends lie 6 bases apart.